This passage covers 21 T cell receptor beta chains from one sample sequenced in a study of CD8+ T cells in alopecia areata. Extraction and reverse transcription of RNA yielded cDNA as the sequencing template. Sequencing was performed with immunoSEQ multiplex PCR; in TCRdb, only in-frame clones are kept and a portion is missing. The sample carries 150,000 to 200,000 clones, 40% to 55% recorded once. Treatment given: oral pan-JAK inhibitor, 5-10 mg twice daily. The material sequenced was CD8+ T cells sorted from blood, taken around week 53, from a patient treated with tofacitinib. The receptors shown here come from a human donor with alopecia areata.

This clone was picked up a small number of times. The chain carries TRBV27 and TRBJ1-1, with D maybe TRBD1 (5 bases). CDR3 length equals 13 residues. Trimming stripped 0 bases from V and 3 bases from J, with 5 bases between. From germline, CDR1 is MNHEY and CDR2 SMNVEV (reference sequence). This CDR3 is CASSLSGDTEAFF. CDR3 bases: TGTGCCAGCAGTTTATCGGGGGACACTGAAGCTTTCTTT.

This clone has just a few counts. The chain is built from TRBV6-5 and TRBJ1-5; D not resolved. Germline assignment: CDR1 MNHEY and CDR2 SVGAGI. The CDR3 has 11 amino acids. CDR3 residues: CASGNNQPQHF. In nucleotides, the CDR3 is TGTGCGAGCGGAAATAATCAGCCCCAGCATTTT.

The chain is built from TRBV19 and TRBJ2-1; D remains ambiguous. Germline values: CDR1 LNHDA, CDR2 SQIVND (reference sequence). This CDR3 contains 15 residues. Trimming took 3 bases from V and 8 from J, leaving 17 bases between them. CDR3 sequence: CASSMYPGFVDEQFF. The CDR3 nucleotides are TGTGCCAGTAGTATGTATCCGGGTTTCGTCGATGAGCAGTTCTTC.

This chain joins TRBV9 and TRBJ1-4; the match to TRBD1 covers 9 bases. The CDR3 spans 14 residues. Per germline, CDR1 SGDLS and CDR2 YYNGEE. V dropped 3 bases and J dropped 8; count of bases not matched to a gene: 5. CDR3 DNA sequence: TGTGCCAGCAGCGCCACAGGGGGCGACGAAAAACTGTTTTTT. It is translated as CASSATGGDEKLFF.

V and J are TRBV4-1 and TRBJ1-2; no reliable D call. The CDR3 has 12 residues. V was pared by 2 bases and J by 7 bases, with 8 bases between. The germline gives CDR1 MGHRA, CDR2 YSYEKL. CDR3 nucleotide sequence: TGCGCCAGCAGCCAAAATGGTGGTGGCTACACCTTC. Translating it yields CASSQNGGGYTF.

The chain couples TRBV4-1 to TRBJ1-1; TRBD1 aligns across 7 bases. V shed 4 bases and J 7 bases; nucleotides not matched to a gene: 3. Germline V CDR1 and CDR2: MGHRA, YSYEKL. The CDR3 is 12 amino acids. This CDR3 is CASSLTGDEAFF. As DNA, the CDR3 is TGCGCCAGCAGCCTAACAGGGGATGAAGCTTTCTTT.

CDR3 region: CASSQDPGTDYNEQFF. In DNA, the CDR3 is TGCGCCAGCAGCCAAGATCCCGGGACAGACTACAATGAGCAGTTCTTC. The genes are TRBV4-3 and TRBJ2-1; TRBD1 agrees at 7 bases. V lost 0 bases, J lost 3 bases, and 5 bases stayed unmatched. This CDR3 spans 16 amino acids. CDR1 is LGHNA, CDR2 YSLEER, per germline.

The chain combines TRBV7-2 with TRBJ2-3; TRBD2 matches at 7 bases. The V and J ends lost 6 bases and 0 bases, in that order; junction bases with no gene match: 9. CDR1 and CDR2 from the germline V gene are SGHTA and FQGNSA. The CDR3 consists of 16 residues. This CDR3 is CASSPIAGSSTDTQYF. CDR3 bases: TGTGCCAGCAGTCCCATAGCGGGTTCTAGCACAGATACGCAGTATTTT.

Only a few counts were recorded for this clone. This sequence joins TRBV11-2 and TRBJ1-2; the D gene is possibly TRBD1 (6 bases). The CDR3 runs 17 residues. The V end was cut by 3 bases, the J end by 3 bases, with 20 bases between. Per germline, CDR1 SGHAT and CDR2 FQNNGV. CDR3 in amino acids: CASSLTGGEQGYYGYTF. In DNA form, the CDR3 reads TGTGCCAGCAGCTTGACGGGGGGGGAACAGGGATACTATGGCTACACCTTC. The full variable domain, with the rest looked up from reference TRBV11-2 and TRBJ1-2, is EAGVAQSPRYKIIEKRQSVAFWCNPISGHATLYWYQQILGQGPKLLIQFQNNGVVDDSQLPKDRFSAERLKGVDSTLKIQPAKLEDSAVYLCASSLTGGEQGYYGYTFGSGTRLTVV.

The rearrangement joins TRBV10-2 to TRBJ2-1; 11 nucleotides agree with TRBD2. V was pared by 10 bases and J by 8 bases, with 10 bases of the junction left unmatched. Germline CDR1 and CDR2: WSHSY and SAAADI. The CDR3 length is 14 residues. The CDR3 DNA reads as TGCGCCACCGAGGATAGCGGGGGGGCGCATGAGCAGTTCTTC. The encoded protein is CATEDSGGAHEQFF.

The chain combines TRBV29-1 with TRBJ2-2, with 8 bases aligning to TRBD1. Trimming cost V 4 bases and J 4 bases; bases outside gene matches: 8. The CDR3 has 15 residues. Per germline, CDR1 SQVTM and CDR2 ANQGSEA. The CDR3 is CSVGDRGVPTGELFF. In nucleotides, the CDR3 is TGCAGCGTTGGAGACAGGGGCGTTCCCACCGGGGAGCTGTTTTTT.

V usage is TRBV27 and J usage is TRBJ2-5; possibly TRBD1 or TRBD2 for D (6 bases each). The length of the CDR3 is 15 residues. Trimming removed 5 bases from V and 3 bases from J, with 16 bases in between. CDR1 is MNHEY and CDR2 is SMNVEV in the germline V gene (reference sequence). The CDR3 region is CASSPSGALEETQYF. The CDR3 DNA reads TGTGCCAGCAGTCCTTCGGGGGCACTAGAAGAGACCCAGTACTTC.

This chain links TRBV27 with TRBJ1-1; D is unresolved. Germline lookup yields CDR1 MNHEY and CDR2 SMNVEV (reference sequence). Trimming removed 2 bases at V and 5 bases at J, with 9 bases between. The CDR3 has 13 amino acids. CDR3 loop: CASSLSRGTEAFF. The CDR3 DNA sequence: TGTGCCAGCAGTTTAAGCAGAGGGACTGAAGCTTTCTTT.

This rearrangement joins TRBV11-2 to TRBJ2-7; either TRBD1 or TRBD2 may supply D (5 bases each). V lost 1 base to trimming and J lost 6 bases, with 16 bases between them. The CDR3 consists of 15 residues. CDR1 SGHAT and CDR2 FQNNGV come from the germline V gene. The CDR3 protein is CASSLVGLGTAEQYF. DNA for the CDR3: TGTGCCAGCAGCTTAGTCGGGCTGGGGACGGCCGAGCAGTACTTC.

V and J are TRBV5-6 and TRBJ1-1; D gene ambiguous. CDR3 length equals 13 residues. V lost 4 bases to trimming and J lost 1 base, with 8 bases between them. Germline V gives CDR1 SGHDT, CDR2 YYEEEE. The CDR3 DNA is TGTGCCAGCAGCGTGGAGGGGAACACTGAAGCTTTCTTT. It translates to CASSVEGNTEAFF. Combining the CDR3 with reference TRBV5-6 and TRBJ1-1 gives the whole variable domain DAGVTQSPTHLIKTRGQQVTLRCSPKSGHDTVSWYQQALGQGPQFIFQYYEEEERQRGNFPDRFSGHQFPNYSSELNVNALLLGDSALYLCASSVEGNTEAFFGQGTRLTVV.

This clone showed up just a few times. This rearrangement joins TRBV6-6 to TRBJ2-2; D is perhaps TRBD1 (5 bases). CDR3 length equals 15 residues. The germline V gene encodes CDR1 MNHNY and CDR2 SVGAGI (reference sequence). V was trimmed by 4 bases and J by 1 base, leaving 10 bases between them. CDR3 in amino acids: CASSWRQGNTGELFF. Written as DNA, the CDR3 is TGTGCCAGCAGTTGGCGCCAGGGGAACACCGGGGAGCTGTTTTTT.

The V and J genes are TRBV5-6 and TRBJ2-7, with unresolved D. The CDR3 contains 16 residues. Germline CDR1 and CDR2: SGHDT and YYEEEE. Trimming left V 4 bases short and J 4 bases short, with 21 bases between. CDR3 protein: CASSPRGRFLSYEQYF. The DNA for the CDR3 is TGTGCCAGCAGCCCCCGAGGCCGGTTCCTCTCGTACGAGCAGTACTTC.

The chain is built from TRBV5-4 and TRBJ2-5; D possibly corresponds to TRBD1 (5 bases). V was trimmed by 0 bases and J by 1 base, leaving 10 bases between them. From germline, CDR1 is SGHNT and CDR2 YYREEE (reference sequence). The length of the CDR3 is 15 residues. The CDR3 here is CASSLAKTAQETQYF. CDR3 nucleotides: TGTGCCAGCAGCTTGGCCAAGACAGCCCAAGAGACCCAGTACTTC.

The chain combines TRBV27 with TRBJ1-6; maybe TRBD1 (5 bases). Per the germline V gene, CDR1 is MNHEY and CDR2 is SMNVEV (reference sequence). The V and J ends lost 7 bases and 3 bases respectively, with 13 bases between them. The CDR3 length is 15 residues. CDR3 nucleotides: TGTGCCAGCACCTCGGGGGGAGGCTATAATTCACCCCTCCACTTT. Amino acid sequence: CASTSGGGYNSPLHF.

The chain links TRBV9 to TRBJ2-5; D not resolved. Germline CDR1 SGDLS, CDR2 YYNGEE. The CDR3 is 14 amino acids. With 1 base removed from V and 2 bases from J, the gap between germline ends came to 9 bases. CDR3 protein: CASSVQAGQETQYF. CDR3 nucleotides: TGTGCCAGCAGCGTACAGGCAGGACAAGAGACCCAGTACTTC.

V gene TRBV7-6 combines with J gene TRBJ2-1; 8 bases are a match to TRBD2. The CDR3 runs to 16 residues. V lost 5 bases, J lost 4 bases, and 10 bases stayed unmatched. The germline V gene encodes CDR1 SGHVS and CDR2 FNYEAQ. The CDR3 bases are TGTGCCAGCAGCCCTGGAGCGGGGGAGTTGTACAATGAGCAGTTCTTC. Translation: CASSPGAGELYNEQFF.